This T cell receptor (beta chain) is from a study of cytotoxic CD8 clonotypes in ibrutinib-treated CLL. Produced via immunoSEQ multiplex PCR; TCRdb's table is partial and in-frame only. The data hold 200,000 to 250,000 clones, with roughly 73% observed a single time. The sequence derives from a human donor with chronic lymphocytic leukemia. The sample in question was PBMCs, obtained after 12 months of ibrutinib treatment.

The CDR3 protein is CASSQFQETQYF. The CDR3 region has the DNA TGTGCCAGCAGCCAATTCCAAGAGACCCAGTACTTC. The chain employs TRBV4-2 and TRBJ2-5; D ambiguous. V was pared by 2 bases and J by 1 base, with 2 bases between. The CDR3 spans 12 residues. Germline lookup yields CDR1 LGHNA and CDR2 YNFKEQ.